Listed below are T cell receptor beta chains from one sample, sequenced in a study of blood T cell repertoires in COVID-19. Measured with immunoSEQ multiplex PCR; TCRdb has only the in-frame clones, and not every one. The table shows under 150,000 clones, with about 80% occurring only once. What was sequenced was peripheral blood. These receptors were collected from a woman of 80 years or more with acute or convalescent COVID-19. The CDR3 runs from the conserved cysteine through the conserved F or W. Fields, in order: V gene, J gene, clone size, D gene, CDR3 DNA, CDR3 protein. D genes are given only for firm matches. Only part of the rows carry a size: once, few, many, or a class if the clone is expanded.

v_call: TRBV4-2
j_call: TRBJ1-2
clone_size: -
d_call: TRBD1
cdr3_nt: TGTGCCAGCAGCCCCACCCTGGGGACAGGGGCTACGAACTATGGCTACACCTTC
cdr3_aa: CASSPTLGTGATNYGYTF

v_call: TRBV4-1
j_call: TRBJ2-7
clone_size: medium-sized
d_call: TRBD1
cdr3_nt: TGCGCCAGCAGCCAAGTGCGGACAGGGGGTAACGAGCAGTACTTC
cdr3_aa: CASSQVRTGGNEQYF

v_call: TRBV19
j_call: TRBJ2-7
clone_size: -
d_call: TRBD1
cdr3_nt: TGTGCCAGTAGTCGACGGGACAGCTACGAGCAGTACTTC
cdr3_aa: CASSRRDSYEQYF

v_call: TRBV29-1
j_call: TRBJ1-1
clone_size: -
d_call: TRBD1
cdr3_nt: TGCAGCGTTGAAGGACAGGGGAGCACTGAAGCTTTCTTT
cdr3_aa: CSVEGQGSTEAFF

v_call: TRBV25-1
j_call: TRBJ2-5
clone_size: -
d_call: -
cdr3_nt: TGTGCCAGCAGTGAATCGGTAGTAACTGAGACCCAGTACTTC
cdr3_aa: CASSESVVTETQYF

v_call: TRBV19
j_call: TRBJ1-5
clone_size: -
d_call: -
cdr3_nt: TGTGCCAGTAGTCAACGAAACAGGGAAAGTCAGCCCCAGCATTTT
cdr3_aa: CASSQRNRESQPQHF

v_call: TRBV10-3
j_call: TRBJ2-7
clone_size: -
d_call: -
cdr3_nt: TGTGCCATCAGCGCTCTAGGGGAAGGACAGCCCAACTACGAGCAGTACTTC
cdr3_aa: CAISALGEGQPNYEQYF

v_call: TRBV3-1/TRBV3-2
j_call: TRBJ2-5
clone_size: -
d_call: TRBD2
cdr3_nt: TGTGCCAGCAGCCAAGCGGGGGGGATAGAGACCCAGTACTTC
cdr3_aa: CASSQAGGIETQYF

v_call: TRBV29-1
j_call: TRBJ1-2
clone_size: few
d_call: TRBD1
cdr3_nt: TGCAGCGTTGTGACCGGGACAGATGGCTACACCTTC
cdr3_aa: CSVVTGTDGYTF

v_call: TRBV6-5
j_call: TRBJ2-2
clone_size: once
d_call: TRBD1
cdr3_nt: TGTGCCAGCAGTTCAAACAGGGGCACCGGGGAGCTGTTTTTT
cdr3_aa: CASSSNRGTGELFF

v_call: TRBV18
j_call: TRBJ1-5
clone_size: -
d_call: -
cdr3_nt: TGTGCCAGCTCACCACGGAGGCAGGATAATCAGCCCCAGCATTTT
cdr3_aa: CASSPRRQDNQPQHF

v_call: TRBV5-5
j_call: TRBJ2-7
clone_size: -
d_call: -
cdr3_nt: TGTGCCAGCAGCTCGGATATGTGGGCCCGGTCCTACGAGCAGTACTTC
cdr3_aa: CASSSDMWARSYEQYF

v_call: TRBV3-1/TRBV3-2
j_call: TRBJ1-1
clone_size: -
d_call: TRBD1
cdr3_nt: TGTGCCAGCAGCCGCGCGGGACAGCGCGTTGAAGCTTTCTTT
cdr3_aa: CASSRAGQRVEAFF

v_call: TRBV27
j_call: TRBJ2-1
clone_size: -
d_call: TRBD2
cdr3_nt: TGTGCCAGCAGTTTAAGACGGGAGGGCCCTCGGAATGAGCAGTTCTTC
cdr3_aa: CASSLRREGPRNEQFF

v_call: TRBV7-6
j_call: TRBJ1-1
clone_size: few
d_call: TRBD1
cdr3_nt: TGTGCCAGCAGCCCTCGACAGGGTAGGAGGAACACTGAAGCTTTCTTT
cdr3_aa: CASSPRQGRRNTEAFF

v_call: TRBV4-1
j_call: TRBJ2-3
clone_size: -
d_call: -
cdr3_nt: TGCGCCAGCAGCCAGTGGGGGGGCCAGGCAGATACGCAGTATTTT
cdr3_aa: CASSQWGGQADTQYF

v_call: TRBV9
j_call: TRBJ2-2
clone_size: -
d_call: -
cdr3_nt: TGTGCCAGCAGCGCGCGTGCCGTCGGGACCGGGGAGCTGTTTTTT
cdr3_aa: CASSARAVGTGELFF

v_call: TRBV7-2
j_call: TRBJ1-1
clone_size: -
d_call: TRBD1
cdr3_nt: TGTGCCAGCAGCCCCGGGACAGATCTCGAAGCTTTCTTT
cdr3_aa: CASSPGTDLEAFF

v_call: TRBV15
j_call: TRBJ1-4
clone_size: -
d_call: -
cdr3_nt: TGTGCCACCAGCAGAGATGGGCCTCGAGGGAAACTGTTTTTT
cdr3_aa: CATSRDGPRGKLFF

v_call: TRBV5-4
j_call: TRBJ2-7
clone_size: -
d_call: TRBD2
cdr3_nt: TGTGCCAGCAGCTTGACTAGCGGGGTATCCTACGAGCAGTACTTC
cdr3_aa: CASSLTSGVSYEQYF

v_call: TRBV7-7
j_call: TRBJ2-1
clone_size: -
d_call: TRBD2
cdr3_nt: TGTGCTAGCAGCTTATCGCTAGCGGGTGTTGGTGAGCAGTTCTTC
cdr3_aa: CASSLSLAGVGEQFF

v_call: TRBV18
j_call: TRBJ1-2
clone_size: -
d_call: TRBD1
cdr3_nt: TGTGCCAGCTCACCACCCCGGGACAGGGGGAACTATGGCTACACCTTC
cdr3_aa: CASSPPRDRGNYGYTF

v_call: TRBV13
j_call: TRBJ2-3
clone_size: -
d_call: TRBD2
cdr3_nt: TGTGCCAGCAGCACCCGACTAGCGGGAGTGGTAGATACGCAGTATTTT
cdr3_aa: CASSTRLAGVVDTQYF

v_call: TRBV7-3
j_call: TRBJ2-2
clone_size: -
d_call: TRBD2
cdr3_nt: TGTGCCAGCAGCGAGACTAGCGGGGGGTTCGCGAACACCGGGGAGCTGTTTTTT
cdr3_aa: CASSETSGGFANTGELFF

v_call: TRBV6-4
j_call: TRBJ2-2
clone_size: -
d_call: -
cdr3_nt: TGTGCCAGCAGTGAACAGGGGAACACCGGGGAGCTGTTTTTT
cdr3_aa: CASSEQGNTGELFF

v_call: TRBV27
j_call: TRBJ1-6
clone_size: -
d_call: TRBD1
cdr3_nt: TGTGCCAGCAGTTTATCTGGGAGACAGGGGACGAATTCACCCCTCCACTTT
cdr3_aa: CASSLSGRQGTNSPLHF

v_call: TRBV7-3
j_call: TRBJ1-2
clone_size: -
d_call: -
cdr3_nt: TGTGCCAGCAGCTTAACGGGTTCCGGGGGCTATGGCTACACCTTC
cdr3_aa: CASSLTGSGGYGYTF

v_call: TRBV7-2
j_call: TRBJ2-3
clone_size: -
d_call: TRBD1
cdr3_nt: TGTGCCAGCAGCCCCCGGGACAGGGGCAAGTATTTT
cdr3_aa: CASSPRDRGKYF

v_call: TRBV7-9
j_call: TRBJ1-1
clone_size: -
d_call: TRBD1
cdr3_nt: TGTGCCAGCAGTCGACAGGGGGGGAGCGCTGAAGCTTTCTTT
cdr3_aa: CASSRQGGSAEAFF

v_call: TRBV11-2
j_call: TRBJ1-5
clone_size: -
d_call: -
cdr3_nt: TGTGCCAGCAGCTTATATGAGAATCAGCCCCAGCATTTT
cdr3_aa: CASSLYENQPQHF

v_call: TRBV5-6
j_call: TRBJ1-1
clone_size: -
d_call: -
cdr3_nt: TGTGCCAGCAGCTTCGAAAGACTCTTGAACACTGAAGCTTTCTTT
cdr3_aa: CASSFERLLNTEAFF

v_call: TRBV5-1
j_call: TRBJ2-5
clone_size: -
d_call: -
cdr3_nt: TGCGCCAGCAGCTTGCAAGAGGGTAGGACCCAGTACTTC
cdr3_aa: CASSLQEGRTQYF

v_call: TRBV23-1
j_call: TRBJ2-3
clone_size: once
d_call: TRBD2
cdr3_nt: TGCGCCAGCAGTCAAGTCGGGGGGGCGAAGGCAGATACGCAGTATTTT
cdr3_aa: CASSQVGGAKADTQYF

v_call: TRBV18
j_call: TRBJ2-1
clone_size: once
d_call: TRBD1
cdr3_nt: TGTGCCAGCTCACCAGTTGTGGCAGGGGGCCTCTACAATGAGCAGTTCTTC
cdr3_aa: CASSPVVAGGLYNEQFF

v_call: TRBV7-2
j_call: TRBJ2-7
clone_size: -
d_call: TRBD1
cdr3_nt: TGTGCCAGCAGCTTAGGACAGGGTTTTTACGAGCAGTACTTC
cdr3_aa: CASSLGQGFYEQYF

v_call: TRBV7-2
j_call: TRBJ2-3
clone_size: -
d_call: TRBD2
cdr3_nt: TGTGCCAGCAGCCAAGCGCTACTAGCGGGTGATACGCAGTATTTT
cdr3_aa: CASSQALLAGDTQYF

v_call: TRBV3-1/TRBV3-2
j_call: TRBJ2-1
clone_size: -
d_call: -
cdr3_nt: TGTGCCAGCAGCCAAGCTAGTGAGCAGTTCTTC
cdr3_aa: CASSQASEQFF

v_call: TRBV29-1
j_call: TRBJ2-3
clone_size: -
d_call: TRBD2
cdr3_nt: TGCAGCGTTGACGGAGCGGGGGGGAAGACGCAGTATTTT
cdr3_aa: CSVDGAGGKTQYF